What follows is one T cell receptor beta chain and its context. These data belong to a study of cytomegalovirus exposure and HLA in healthy donors. Primers: 60 Vbeta forward and 13 Jbeta reverse. The protocol was immunoSEQ multiplex PCR, while the TCRdb copy is restricted to in-frame clones and leaves out a portion. Found here are about 50,000 clones, about three quarters of them singletons; the top ten hold approximately 7.6%. The source of this sequence is a man aged 25-45 years in good health and CMV-seropositive. Material: PBMCs.

The CDR3 is CASSATGANQPQHF. The CDR3 DNA reads TGTGCCAGCAGTGCAACAGGGGCCAATCAGCCCCAGCATTTT. The chain links TRBV27 to TRBJ1-5; 7 nucleotides agree with TRBD1. Germline-derived CDR1 and CDR2 are MNHEY and SMNVEV (reference sequence). Trimming cost V 5 bases and J 3 bases; bases outside gene matches: 4. The CDR3 consists of 14 residues.